A single T cell receptor beta chain is shown here with its context. What it binds is unknown. V trimming: 6 bases; J trimming: 3 bases; junction bases outside the gene matches: 8. This CDR3 has 14 amino acids. TCRdb itself ran the 5' RACE reads through MiXCR, one entry per CDR3 protein. The sample holds roughly 670,000 distinct CDR3 sequences, roughly 19% seen once. This entry is derived from a study of CD8 T cells in ankylosing spondylitis. General study points: Roughly eight highly homologous variants made up a TCR beta motif that seemed to typify ankylosing spondylitis blood.

V usage is TRBV12-3 or TRBV12-4 and J usage is TRBJ2-7; 7 nucleotides align to TRBD2. Sequencing was done on a sample of blood, either unsorted or a sorted T cell fraction (not recorded which). This clonotype was obtained from a male donor with ankylosing spondylitis. The CDR3 protein is CASSSRWGGYEQYF. The CDR3 nucleotides read TGTGCCAGCAGCTCACGGTGGGGGGGCTACGAGCAGTACTTC.